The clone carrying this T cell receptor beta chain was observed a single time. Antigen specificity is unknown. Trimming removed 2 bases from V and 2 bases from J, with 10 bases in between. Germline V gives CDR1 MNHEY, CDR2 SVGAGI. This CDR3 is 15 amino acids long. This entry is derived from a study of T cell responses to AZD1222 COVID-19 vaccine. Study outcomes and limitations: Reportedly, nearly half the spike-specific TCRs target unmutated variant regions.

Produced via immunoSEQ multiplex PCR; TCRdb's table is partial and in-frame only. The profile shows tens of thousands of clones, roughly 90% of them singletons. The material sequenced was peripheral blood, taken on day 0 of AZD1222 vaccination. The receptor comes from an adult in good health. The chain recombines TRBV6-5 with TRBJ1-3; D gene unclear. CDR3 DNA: TGTGCCAGCAGTTACAGGGTATCGGCTGGAAACACCATATATTTT. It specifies CASSYRVSAGNTIYF.